A single sample gave rise to the 15 T cell receptor beta chains below, sequenced in a study of shared clonotypes between healthy human individuals. Data came from immunoSEQ multiplex PCR; TCRdb stores just in-frame clones and leaves some out. This table holds about 480,000 clones, less than 85% found once. The source material was PBMCs. These TCRs come from a woman aged 40 to 50 in good health. Some clones in this sample may be carry-over from other donors' samples.

This clone was seen more than once but under ten times. The V and J genes are TRBV10-3 and TRBJ2-3, with 9 bases matching TRBD2. With V trimmed by 4 bases and J by 0 bases, 8 bases remained unmatched. Germline V gene data show CDR1 as ENHRY and CDR2 as SYGVKD. This CDR3 has 17 amino acids. The CDR3, as DNA: TGTGCCATCAGTGGGACAAGGACTAGCGTTAGCACAGATACGCAGTATTTT. Residues: CAISGTRTSVSTDTQYF.

This clone was seen once. This sequence joins TRBV28 and TRBJ2-7, with 7 bases fitting TRBD1. Trimming took 3 bases from V and 4 from J; bases not matched to a gene: 12. CDR3 length equals 16 residues. Germline-derived CDR1 and CDR2 are MDHEN and SYDVKM. The CDR3 is CASSLVPVGQTYEQYF. The CDR3 DNA reads TGTGCCAGCAGTTTGGTCCCCGTGGGACAGACTTACGAGCAGTACTTC.

The chain carries TRBV6-1 and TRBJ1-4; the D gene is possibly TRBD1 (5 bases). This CDR3 spans 13 amino acids. V was pared by 6 bases and J by 7 bases, with 12 bases between. Germline CDR1 and CDR2: MNHNS and SASEGT. The CDR3 DNA reads as TGTGCCAGCAGACGGGGGGGGAGTGAAAAACTGTTTTTT. This sequence encodes CASRRGGSEKLFF.

This clone occurred a few times. This sequence joins TRBV27 and TRBJ1-1; possible D gene TRBD1, 5 bases. The CDR3 loop spans 13 amino acids. V was cut by 5 bases and J by 4 bases, with 11 bases left in between. Germline V gene data show CDR1 as MNHEY and CDR2 as SMNVEV (reference sequence). The CDR3 loop reads CASSNQGRTEAFF. For the CDR3, the DNA is TGTGCCAGCAGTAATCAGGGTCGCACTGAAGCTTTCTTT.

This clone was recorded a few times. This CDR3 reads CASSFAGPEQYF. For the CDR3, the DNA is TGTGCCAGCAGCTTTGCCGGCCCCGAGCAGTACTTC. The J gene is TRBJ2-7, the V gene TRBV11-2; D gene uncertain. Deletions cut 3 bases from V and 6 bases from J, with 9 bases between. The CDR3 length is 12 residues. Looked up from germline, CDR1 is SGHAT and CDR2 is FQNNGV.

The chain has TRBV7-9 and TRBJ2-5, with D perhaps TRBD1 (6 bases). Looked up from germline, CDR1 is SEHNR and CDR2 is FQNEAQ (reference sequence). V shed 5 bases and J shed 1 base, with 14 bases lying between them. The CDR3 extends over 15 amino acids. The CDR3 bases are TGTGCCAGCAGCCCCCGACAGGTTCCCCAAGAGACCCAGTACTTC. It encodes CASSPRQVPQETQYF.

This chain connects TRBV5-5 to TRBJ1-1; 7 bases agree with TRBD1. The CDR3 sequence is 15 residues long. Germline V gene lookup returns CDR1 SGHKS and CDR2 YYEKEE (reference sequence). Unmatched junction bases numbered 6, after V lost 4 bases and J lost 0 bases. The CDR3 protein is CASSRAGTVNTEAFF. In nucleotides, the CDR3 is TGTGCCAGCAGCCGAGCCGGGACAGTGAACACTGAAGCTTTCTTT.

The chain combines TRBV27 with TRBJ1-4; 9 bases agree with TRBD1. The V gene end was trimmed by 6 bases and the J gene end by 10 bases; junction bases not matched to a gene: 9. Germline V gene data show CDR1 as MNHEY and CDR2 as SMNVEV (reference sequence). The CDR3 contains 14 residues. The CDR3 nucleotides read TGTGCCAGCAGGGGGACAGGGAGTAAGGGAAAACTGTTTTTT. It specifies CASRGTGSKGKLFF.

The CDR3 is CSAGVGEKLFF. The CDR3 DNA reads TGCAGCGCTGGAGTGGGGGAAAAACTGTTTTTT. This chain links TRBV29-1 with TRBJ1-4; D call uncertain. Germline CDR1 is SQVTM and CDR2 is ANQGSEA. CDR3 length: 11 amino acids. V shed 7 bases and J shed 8 bases, with 11 bases lying between them. Variable domain in full (rest from reference TRBV29-1 and TRBJ1-4): SAVISQKPSRDICQRGTSLTIQCQVDSQVTMMFWYRQQPGQSLTLIATANQGSEATYESGFVIDKFPISRPNLTFSTLTVSNMSPEDSSIYLCSAGVGEKLFFGSGTQLSVL.

A remark on this clone: The conserved closing phenylalanine or tryptophan is absent in this CDR3, likely reflecting a read error. Because the CDR3's place on the DNA is in doubt, the DNA is left out and the CDR3 is given as listed by TCRdb. The chain uses TRBV2 and TRBJ1-2. The CDR3 length equals 13 residues, ends included. Germline CDR1 and CDR2: SNHLY and FYNNEI. CDR3 residues: CASSVERVDIMFE.

The rearrangement joins TRBV19 to TRBJ1-2; D is undetermined. CDR1 and CDR2 from the germline V gene are LNHDA and SQIVND (reference sequence). The CDR3 spans 14 residues. V dropped 3 bases and J dropped 6 bases, with 14 bases sitting between them. This chain's CDR3 is CASSIRGLVDGYTF. CDR3 DNA: TGTGCCAGTAGTATCCGAGGGTTGGTCGATGGCTACACCTTC.

This clone came up many times. The chain couples TRBV5-1 to TRBJ2-1, with 8 bases identical to TRBD2. The V gene end was trimmed by 0 bases and the J gene end by 1 base; junction bases not matched to a gene: 3. The CDR3 has 16 amino acids. Germline loops: CDR1 SGHRS, CDR2 YFSETQ. CDR3 sequence: CASSLVGGRSYNEQFF. CDR3 nucleotides: TGCGCCAGCAGCTTGGTGGGCGGGAGGTCCTACAATGAGCAGTTCTTC. The full variable domain, rest sourced from reference TRBV5-1 and TRBJ2-1, is KAGVTQTPRYLIKTRGQQVTLSCSPISGHRSVSWYQQTPGQGLQFLFEYFSETQRNKGNFPGRFSGRQFSNSRSEMNVSTLELGDSALYLCASSLVGGRSYNEQFFGPGTRLTVL.

The chain has TRBV10-3 and TRBJ2-3; 10 positions match TRBD2. The CDR3 covers 19 residues. With V trimmed by 11 bases and J by 1 base, 21 bases remained unmatched. Germline V gene sequence: CDR1 ENHRY, CDR2 SYGVKD. The CDR3 bases are TGTGCCTCTCAGGGCCGTAAGCGGGAGGGCCTGGGGGGCACAGATACGCAGTATTTT. Its protein is CASQGRKREGLGGTDTQYF.

The CDR3 is CASSLDPDRDQPQHF. DNA for the CDR3: TGTGCCAGCAGCTTAGACCCGGACAGGGACCAGCCCCAGCATTTT. This chain links TRBV7-9 with TRBJ1-5; the match to TRBD1 covers 8 bases. Per the germline V gene, CDR1 is SEHNR and CDR2 is FQNEAQ (reference sequence). Germline trimming cut 1 base from V and 7 bases from J; bases unmatched to any gene: 6. The CDR3 is made up of 15 amino acids.

The chain combines TRBV5-4 with TRBJ2-1; tentatively, D is TRBD1 or TRBD2 (5 bases each). V lost 2 bases and J lost 5, with 14 bases in between. The germline V gene encodes CDR1 SGHNT and CDR2 YYREEE (reference sequence). The CDR3 runs to 15 residues. CDR3 residues: CASSFQGSADNEQFF. CDR3 in DNA: TGTGCCAGCAGCTTTCAGGGTAGCGCAGACAATGAGCAGTTCTTC. The full variable domain, completed using reference TRBV5-4 and TRBJ2-1, is ETGVTQSPTHLIKTRGQQVTLRCSSQSGHNTVSWYQQALGQGPQFIFQYYREEENGRGNFPPRFSGLQFPNYSSELNVNALELDDSALYLCASSFQGSADNEQFFGPGTRLTVL.